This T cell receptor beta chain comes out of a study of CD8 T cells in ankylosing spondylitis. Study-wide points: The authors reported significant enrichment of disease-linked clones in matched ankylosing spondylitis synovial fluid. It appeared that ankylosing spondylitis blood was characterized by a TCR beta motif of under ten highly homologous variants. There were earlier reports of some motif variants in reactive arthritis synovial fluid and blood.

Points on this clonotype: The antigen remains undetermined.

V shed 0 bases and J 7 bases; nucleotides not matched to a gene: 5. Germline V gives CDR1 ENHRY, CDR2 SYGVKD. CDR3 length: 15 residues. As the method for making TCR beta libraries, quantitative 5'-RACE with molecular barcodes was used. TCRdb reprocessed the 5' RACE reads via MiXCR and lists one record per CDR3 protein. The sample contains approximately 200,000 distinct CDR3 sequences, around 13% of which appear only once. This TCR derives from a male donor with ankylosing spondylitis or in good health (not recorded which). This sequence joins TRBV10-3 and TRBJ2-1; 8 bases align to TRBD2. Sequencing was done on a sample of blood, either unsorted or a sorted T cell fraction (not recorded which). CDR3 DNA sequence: TGTGCCATCAGTGAGTCGAGAGCTAGCGGGAATGAGCAGTTCTTC. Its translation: CAISESRASGNEQFF.